The rows below give T cell receptor beta chains drawn from one sample of a study of T-cell reconstitution after alpha-beta-depleted transplantation in children. TCRdb itself ran the PCR reads through MiXCR, one entry per CDR3 protein. The sample gives almost 250,000 distinct CDR3 sequences, roughly 24% of which show up once; roughly 2.7% is in the top ten. The input for sequencing was PBMCs, taken before TCRalphabeta/CD19-depleted stem cell transplant. Receptors were obtained from a girl aged 2-10 years with Fanconi anemia, due to receive a stem cell transplant. The CDR3 runs from the conserved cysteine through the conserved F or W. The D gene is left open where the match is weak. Not every row has a clone size; where given, it reads once, few, many or a size class.

CDR3,DNA,D,J,V,size
CASSPGGRGYEQYF,TGTGCCAGCAGCCCCGGGGGGAGAGGCTACGAGCAGTACTTC,TRBD2,TRBJ2-7,TRBV27,few
CASSPSGTAAKGYTF,TGTGCCAGCAGCCCCTCCGGGACAGCGGCTAAAGGCTACACCTTC,TRBD1,TRBJ1-2,TRBV7-9,-
CAISEGPRAKNIQYF,TGTGCCATCAGTGAAGGGCCCCGGGCCAAAAACATTCAGTACTTC,-,TRBJ2-4,TRBV10-3,few
CASSFYGIYEQYF,TGCGCCAGCAGCTTTTACGGGATCTACGAGCAGTACTTC,-,TRBJ2-7,TRBV5-1,-
CASRARGGIAYEQYF,TGCGCCAGCAGAGCCCGAGGGGGCATAGCCTACGAGCAGTACTTC,TRBD1,TRBJ2-7,TRBV5-1,once
CSVVADSGANVLTF,TGCAGCGTTGTCGCGGACTCTGGGGCCAACGTCCTGACTTTC,-,TRBJ2-6,TRBV29-1,many
CSVLLSGRAPPFERAYNEQFF,TGCAGCGTTCTTCTTAGCGGGAGGGCCCCCCCCTTCGAGAGGGCCTACAATGAGCAGTTCTTC,TRBD2,TRBJ2-1,TRBV29-1,-
CASSATGTGNYNEQFF,TGTGCCAGCAGCGCAACCGGGACAGGGAACTACAATGAGCAGTTCTTC,TRBD1,TRBJ2-1,TRBV7-2,many
CASSLGQGLHTDTQYF,TGTGCCAGCAGCTTAGGACAGGGCCTCCACACAGATACGCAGTATTTT,TRBD1,TRBJ2-3,TRBV11-3,-
CSVGRQGRTDTQYF,TGCAGCGTTGGCCGACAGGGCCGCACAGATACGCAGTATTTT,TRBD1,TRBJ2-3,TRBV29-1,-
CSVVGGRGTYNEQFF,TGCAGCGTTGTGGGGGGTAGGGGGACCTACAATGAGCAGTTCTTC,-,TRBJ2-1,TRBV29-1,few
CASRTQLAILYNEQFF,TGTGCCAGCAGAACCCAACTAGCGATTCTCTACAATGAGCAGTTCTTC,TRBD2,TRBJ2-1,TRBV28,many
CASSQDRTYEQYF,TGTGCCAGCAGCCAAGATCGGACCTACGAGCAGTACTTC,-,TRBJ2-7,TRBV4-2,many
CSADLGLRNEQFF,TGCAGTGCCGACCTGGGACTGCGCAATGAGCAGTTCTTC,-,TRBJ2-1,TRBV20-1,many
CSVGHYYEQYF,TGCAGCGTTGGACACTACTACGAGCAGTACTTC,-,TRBJ2-7,TRBV29-1,few
CSARVWGSGNQPQHF,TGCAGTGCTAGAGTATGGGGGTCTGGCAATCAGCCCCAGCATTTT,-,TRBJ1-5,TRBV20-1,many
CASRELETQYF,TGTGCCAGCAGGGAACTAGAGACCCAGTACTTC,-,TRBJ2-5,TRBV28,few
CASSSGTSGGETQYF,TGTGCCAGCAGCTCCGGGACTAGCGGCGGAGAGACCCAGTACTTC,TRBD2,TRBJ2-5,TRBV7-8,once
CASSYLPGQGVGYTF,TGTGCCAGCAGTTACTTACCGGGACAGGGGGTCGGCTACACCTTC,TRBD1,TRBJ1-2,TRBV6-5,many
CATVLRKGVYYEQYF,TGTGCCACGGTCCTCCGGAAGGGAGTGTACTACGAGCAGTACTTC,-,TRBJ2-7,TRBV6-2/TRBV6-3,-
CASSSVTGQRGVYF,TGCGCCAGCAGCTCGGTTACGGGACAGCGGGGGGTTTACTTC,TRBD2,TRBJ2-4,TRBV5-1,many
CSTWDRGNTEAFF,TGCAGCACATGGGACAGGGGGAACACTGAAGCCTTCTTT,TRBD1,TRBJ1-1,TRBV29-1,many
CASRPLWTESSYEQYF,TGTGCCAGCAGACCCCTTTGGACTGAAAGCTCCTACGAGCAGTACTTC,-,TRBJ2-7,TRBV28,-
CASSLGGQPTGELFF,TGTGCCAGCAGCTTGGGGGGACAACCTACCGGGGAGCTGTTTTTT,-,TRBJ2-2,TRBV7-8,-
CATSPGNPYNEQFF,TGTGCCACCAGCCCAGGTAACCCCTACAATGAGCAGTTCTTC,-,TRBJ2-1,TRBV15,many
CSAREGGSYNEQFF,TGCAGTGCTAGAGAAGGGGGATCCTACAATGAGCAGTTCTTC,-,TRBJ2-1,TRBV20-1,-
CASSLEGANVLTF,TGCGCCAGCAGCTTGGAGGGGGCCAACGTCCTGACTTTC,-,TRBJ2-6,TRBV5-1,-
CASSYSDFTDTQYF,TGTGCCAGCAGTTACTCGGACTTCACAGATACGCAGTATTTT,-,TRBJ2-3,TRBV6-5,once
CATDGGTDTQYF,TGTGCCACCGACGGGGGAACAGATACGCAGTATTTT,-,TRBJ2-3,TRBV24-1,-
CSARDLTSGGNPDTQYF,TGCAGTGCTAGAGATTTGACTAGCGGGGGGAACCCAGATACGCAGTATTTT,TRBD2,TRBJ2-3,TRBV20-1,-
CSALDRGAYEQYF,TGCAGTGCCCTCGACAGGGGAGCCTACGAGCAGTACTTC,TRBD1,TRBJ2-7,TRBV20-1,-
CASSREAALHHEQFF,TGTGCCAGCAGCCGGGAGGCAGCTCTACACCATGAGCAGTTCTTC,TRBD2,TRBJ2-1,TRBV7-6,-
CASSLGSVGGPGNTEAFF,TGCGCCAGCAGCTTGGGGTCGGTTGGGGGGCCGGGGAACACTGAAGCTTTCTTT,-,TRBJ1-1,TRBV5-1,-
CASSPSGGPGNTIYF,TGTGCCAGCTCACCATCCGGGGGACCTGGAAACACCATATATTTT,-,TRBJ1-3,TRBV18,-
CASSLRGGSGETQYF,TGTGCCAGCAGTTTAAGGGGGGGATCTGGCGAGACCCAGTACTTC,-,TRBJ2-5,TRBV12-3/TRBV12-4,many
CAWSVLLNEQFF,TGTGCCTGGAGTGTACTTTTAAATGAGCAGTTCTTC,-,TRBJ2-1,TRBV30,-
CSASRLGNTIYF,TGCAGTGCTAGTCGGTTGGGAAACACCATATATTTT,-,TRBJ1-3,TRBV20-1,many
CASSSTQGSYEQYF,TGTGCCAGCAGTTCCACACAGGGGTCCTACGAGCAGTACTTC,TRBD1,TRBJ2-7,TRBV27,-
CASTRDRVGYTF,TGTGCCAGCACGCGGGACAGGGTTGGCTACACCTTC,TRBD1,TRBJ1-2,TRBV18,-